Listed below are T cell receptor beta chains from one sample, sequenced in a study of response to subunit inactivated influenza vaccine. A single record per CDR3 protein comes from TCRdb applying MiXCR to the RT-PCR reads. The repertoire includes about 800,000 distinct CDR3 sequences, around 21% of them detected once, and about 9.4% sits in the top ten. This specimen consisted of PBMCs from blood, obtained less than 6 days after vaccination. The receptors were gathered from a man aged 50-59 years who received an inactivated influenza vaccine. Each CDR3 is given with its conserved first and last residue. A D gene is named only where the DNA matches it firmly. Not all rows give a size; the values are once, few, many and, for expanded clones, a class.

v_gene: TRBV5-5
d_gene: .
j_gene: TRBJ2-7
abundance: few
len: 15
CDR3aa: CASSLLRARGNEQYF
CDR3nt: TGTGCCAGCAGCTTGCTACGTGCCAGAGGAAACGAGCAGTACTTC

v_gene: TRBV15
d_gene: .
j_gene: TRBJ1-2
abundance: few
len: 14
CDR3aa: CATSRDQGMGGYTF
CDR3nt: TGTGCCACCAGCAGAGATCAGGGGATGGGTGGCTACACCTTC

v_gene: TRBV21-1
d_gene: .
j_gene: TRBJ2-1
abundance: few
len: 15
CDR3aa: CAPGRGGKGFNEQFF
CDR3nt: TGTGCACCGGGTAGAGGGGGGAAGGGGTTTAATGAGCAGTTCTTC

v_gene: TRBV6-2/TRBV6-3
d_gene: TRBD2
j_gene: TRBJ2-5
abundance: many
len: 15
CDR3aa: CASSLLAGAQETQYF
CDR3nt: TGTGCCAGCAGTTTACTAGCGGGAGCCCAAGAGACCCAGTACTTC

v_gene: TRBV20-1
d_gene: TRBD1
j_gene: TRBJ2-1
abundance: .
len: 13
CDR3aa: CSASRQGRNEQFF
CDR3nt: TGCAGTGCATCCCGACAGGGTCGCAATGAGCAGTTCTTC

v_gene: TRBV12-3/TRBV12-4
d_gene: TRBD1
j_gene: TRBJ2-1
abundance: .
len: 16
CDR3aa: CTSRSGQGALYNEQFF
CDR3nt: TGTACCAGCAGATCCGGACAGGGGGCCCTCTACAATGAGCAGTTCTTC

v_gene: TRBV12-3/TRBV12-4
d_gene: .
j_gene: TRBJ2-1
abundance: .
len: 16
CDR3aa: CASSLKRRDSYNEQFF
CDR3nt: TGTGCCAGCAGTTTAAAAAGGCGGGACTCCTACAATGAGCAGTTCTTC

v_gene: TRBV20-1
d_gene: TRBD1
j_gene: TRBJ1-5
abundance: .
len: 14
CDR3aa: CSAREGQGNQPQHF
CDR3nt: TGCAGTGCTAGAGAAGGACAGGGGAATCAGCCCCAGCATTTT

v_gene: TRBV6-1
d_gene: .
j_gene: TRBJ2-6
abundance: once
len: 15
CDR3aa: CASSRAQAGANVLTF
CDR3nt: TGTGCCAGCAGCCGCGCCCAGGCTGGGGCCAACGTCCTGACTTTC

v_gene: TRBV7-9
d_gene: .
j_gene: TRBJ2-2
abundance: many
len: 14
CDR3aa: CASSLGTGTGELFF
CDR3nt: TGTGCCAGCAGCTTAGGAACGGGGACCGGGGAGCTGTTTTTT

v_gene: TRBV28
d_gene: .
j_gene: TRBJ2-7
abundance: .
len: 14
CDR3aa: CASSASGLDYEQYF
CDR3nt: TGTGCCAGCAGTGCCTCCGGGCTTGACTACGAGCAGTACTTC

v_gene: TRBV7-2
d_gene: .
j_gene: TRBJ2-1
abundance: few
len: 14
CDR3aa: CASSLGARPEEQFF
CDR3nt: TGTGCCAGCAGCTTAGGCGCGAGGCCGGAAGAGCAGTTCTTC

v_gene: TRBV13
d_gene: .
j_gene: TRBJ2-5
abundance: few
len: 14
CDR3aa: CASSPRTLQETQYF
CDR3nt: TGTGCCAGCAGCCCCAGGACACTTCAAGAGACCCAGTACTTC

v_gene: TRBV12-3/TRBV12-4
d_gene: TRBD2
j_gene: TRBJ2-3
abundance: .
len: 17
CDR3aa: CASTPGGRGIGTDTQYF
CDR3nt: TGTGCCAGCACCCCGGGGGGACGGGGGATAGGCACAGATACGCAGTATTTT

v_gene: TRBV6-2/TRBV6-3
d_gene: .
j_gene: TRBJ2-7
abundance: few
len: 12
CDR3aa: CASKDPLDEQYF
CDR3nt: TGTGCCAGCAAGGACCCCTTGGACGAGCAGTACTTC

v_gene: TRBV3-1
d_gene: .
j_gene: TRBJ1-6
abundance: few
len: 14
CDR3aa: CASRLQSSGSPLHF
CDR3nt: TGTGCCAGCAGGCTACAGTCCTCCGGTTCACCCCTCCACTTT

v_gene: TRBV20-1
d_gene: TRBD2
j_gene: TRBJ2-1
abundance: .
len: 15
CDR3aa: CSATTGTRLVNEQFF
CDR3nt: TGCAGTGCAACCACCGGGACTAGACTTGTCAATGAGCAGTTCTTC

v_gene: TRBV7-2
d_gene: TRBD1
j_gene: TRBJ2-7
abundance: few
len: 14
CDR3aa: CASSLGITGGEQYF
CDR3nt: TGTGCCAGCAGCTTAGGGATAACAGGGGGCGAGCAGTACTTC

v_gene: TRBV29-1
d_gene: .
j_gene: TRBJ1-4
abundance: .
len: 15
CDR3aa: CSVGGKGSTNEKLFF
CDR3nt: TGCAGCGTTGGGGGGAAAGGGTCAACTAATGAAAAACTGTTTTTT

v_gene: TRBV20-1
d_gene: .
j_gene: TRBJ1-3
abundance: .
len: 14
CDR3aa: CSANDGQGGNTIYF
CDR3nt: TGCAGTGCCAACGATGGGCAGGGTGGAAACACCATATATTTT

v_gene: TRBV4-3
d_gene: .
j_gene: TRBJ2-7
abundance: .
len: 15
CDR3aa: CASSQDREPSGEQYF
CDR3nt: TGCGCCAGCAGCCAAGACAGGGAACCATCGGGCGAGCAGTACTTC

v_gene: TRBV4-3
d_gene: TRBD2
j_gene: TRBJ2-2
abundance: once
len: 17
CDR3aa: CASSQVAGGANTGELFF
CDR3nt: TGCGCCAGCAGCCAAGTAGCGGGGGGTGCGAACACCGGGGAGCTGTTTTTT

v_gene: TRBV24-1
d_gene: .
j_gene: TRBJ2-5
abundance: .
len: 15
CDR3aa: CATSAGWTAQETQYF
CDR3nt: TGTGCCACCAGTGCGGGCTGGACGGCCCAAGAGACCCAGTACTTC

v_gene: TRBV7-3
d_gene: .
j_gene: TRBJ2-3
abundance: .
len: 15
CDR3aa: CASSFMGLSTDTQYF
CDR3nt: TGTGCCAGCAGCTTCATGGGGTTAAGCACAGATACGCAGTATTTT

v_gene: TRBV5-1
d_gene: .
j_gene: TRBJ2-7
abundance: .
len: 15
CDR3aa: CASSPGTSSPYEQYF
CDR3nt: TGCGCCAGCAGCCCCGGGACGTCGTCCCCCTACGAGCAGTACTTC

v_gene: TRBV5-1
d_gene: TRBD2
j_gene: TRBJ2-1
abundance: .
len: 16
CDR3aa: CASSLIGGVSYNEQFF
CDR3nt: TGCGCCAGCAGCTTGATCGGGGGGGTTTCCTACAATGAGCAGTTCTTC

v_gene: TRBV6-1
d_gene: .
j_gene: TRBJ2-7
abundance: .
len: 15
CDR3aa: CATCRGGVLSGEQYF
CDR3nt: TGTGCCACCTGTCGGGGTGGGGTGCTCAGCGGCGAGCAGTACTTC

v_gene: TRBV6-1
d_gene: TRBD2
j_gene: TRBJ2-7
abundance: .
len: 15
CDR3aa: CASRRTSGRSGEQYF
CDR3nt: TGTGCCAGCAGGCGGACTAGCGGGAGATCGGGGGAGCAGTACTTC

v_gene: TRBV7-9
d_gene: .
j_gene: TRBJ2-7
abundance: .
len: 13
CDR3aa: CASSLRGTGEQYF
CDR3nt: TGTGCCAGCAGCTTAAGGGGGACGGGGGAGCAGTACTTC

v_gene: TRBV9
d_gene: .
j_gene: TRBJ2-3
abundance: many
len: 13
CDR3aa: CASSLWSTDTQYF
CDR3nt: TGTGCCAGCAGCCTTTGGAGCACAGATACGCAGTATTTT

v_gene: TRBV24-1
d_gene: .
j_gene: TRBJ2-7
abundance: few
len: 17
CDR3aa: CATSDLFTGAESYEQYF
CDR3nt: TGTGCCACCAGTGATTTGTTTACGGGGGCCGAGTCCTACGAGCAGTACTTC

v_gene: TRBV12-3/TRBV12-4
d_gene: .
j_gene: TRBJ2-7
abundance: many
len: 15
CDR3aa: CASSFRGEPPYEQYF
CDR3nt: TGTGCCAGCAGTTTTAGGGGAGAACCCCCCTACGAGCAGTACTTC

v_gene: TRBV7-2
d_gene: .
j_gene: TRBJ2-5
abundance: .
len: 14
CDR3aa: CASSGRGAQETQYF
CDR3nt: TGTGCCAGCAGTGGACGGGGAGCTCAAGAGACCCAGTACTTC

v_gene: TRBV18
d_gene: .
j_gene: TRBJ2-1
abundance: .
len: 16
CDR3aa: CASSPLTRSSYNEQFF
CDR3nt: TGTGCCAGCTCACCTCTCACTAGGAGCTCCTACAATGAGCAGTTCTTC

v_gene: TRBV24-1
d_gene: TRBD2
j_gene: TRBJ2-1
abundance: few
len: 16
CDR3aa: CATSVASGRSYNEQFF
CDR3nt: TGTGCCACCAGTGTCGCTAGCGGCCGATCCTACAATGAGCAGTTCTTC

v_gene: TRBV11-2
d_gene: TRBD1
j_gene: TRBJ2-7
abundance: few
len: 18
CDR3aa: CASRVMPGTGGNTYEQYF
CDR3nt: TGTGCCAGCAGAGTTATGCCCGGGACAGGGGGTAACACCTACGAGCAGTACTTC

v_gene: TRBV10-2
d_gene: .
j_gene: TRBJ1-5
abundance: many
len: 16
CDR3aa: CASSEMLENRNQPQHF
CDR3nt: TGCGCCAGCAGTGAAATGTTGGAGAATCGCAATCAGCCCCAGCATTTT

v_gene: TRBV29-1
d_gene: .
j_gene: TRBJ2-3
abundance: few
len: 13
CDR3aa: CSVVLGPADTQYF
CDR3nt: TGCAGCGTTGTGTTGGGGCCCGCAGATACGCAGTATTTT

v_gene: TRBV7-2
d_gene: TRBD2
j_gene: TRBJ2-7
abundance: once
len: 14
CDR3aa: CASSLVELAGEQYF
CDR3nt: TGTGCCAGCAGCTTAGTCGAGCTAGCGGGCGAGCAGTACTTC

v_gene: TRBV15
d_gene: .
j_gene: TRBJ2-2
abundance: few
len: 13
CDR3aa: CATSRAGFGELFF
CDR3nt: TGTGCCACCAGCAGAGCAGGGTTCGGGGAGCTGTTTTTT

v_gene: TRBV2
d_gene: .
j_gene: TRBJ2-5
abundance: .
len: 9
CDR3aa: CATDATQYF
CDR3nt: TGTGCCACCGACGCGACCCAGTACTTC

v_gene: TRBV4-3
d_gene: .
j_gene: TRBJ2-1
abundance: few
len: 13
CDR3aa: CASSQARGGEQFF
CDR3nt: TGCGCCAGCAGCCAAGCTCGCGGAGGTGAGCAGTTCTTC

v_gene: TRBV14
d_gene: .
j_gene: TRBJ1-3
abundance: .
len: 13
CDR3aa: CASSRFSGNTIYF
CDR3nt: TGTGCCAGCAGCCGGTTCTCTGGAAACACCATATATTTT

v_gene: TRBV20-1
d_gene: .
j_gene: TRBJ2-1
abundance: few
len: 16
CDR3aa: CSARVRGQASYNEQFF
CDR3nt: TGCAGTGCTAGAGTAAGAGGGCAGGCTTCCTACAATGAGCAGTTCTTC

v_gene: TRBV20-1
d_gene: .
j_gene: TRBJ2-3
abundance: few
len: 13
CDR3aa: CSARSLPTDTQYF
CDR3nt: TGCAGTGCTCGGTCCCTCCCCACAGATACGCAGTATTTT